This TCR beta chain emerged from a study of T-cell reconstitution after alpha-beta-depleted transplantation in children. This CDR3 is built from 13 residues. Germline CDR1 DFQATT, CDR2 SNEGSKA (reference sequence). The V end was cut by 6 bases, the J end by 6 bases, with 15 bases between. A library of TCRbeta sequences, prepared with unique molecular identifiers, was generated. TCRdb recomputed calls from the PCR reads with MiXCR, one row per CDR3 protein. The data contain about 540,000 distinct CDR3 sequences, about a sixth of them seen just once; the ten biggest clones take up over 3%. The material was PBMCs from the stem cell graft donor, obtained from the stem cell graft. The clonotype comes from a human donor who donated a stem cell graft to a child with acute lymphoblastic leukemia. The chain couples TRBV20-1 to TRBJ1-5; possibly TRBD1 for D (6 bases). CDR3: CSAVPPGAQPQHF. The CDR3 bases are TGCAGTGCCGTCCCTCCAGGGGCTCAGCCCCAGCATTTT.